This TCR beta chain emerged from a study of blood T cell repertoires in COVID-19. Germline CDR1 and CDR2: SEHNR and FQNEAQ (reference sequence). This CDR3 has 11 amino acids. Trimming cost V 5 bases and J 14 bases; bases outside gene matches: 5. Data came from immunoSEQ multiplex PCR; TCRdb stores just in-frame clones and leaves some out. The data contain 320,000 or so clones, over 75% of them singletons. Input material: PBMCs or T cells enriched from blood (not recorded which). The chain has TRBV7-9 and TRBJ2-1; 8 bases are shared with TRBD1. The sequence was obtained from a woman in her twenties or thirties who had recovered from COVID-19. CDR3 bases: TGTGCCAGCAGCGCAGGGGGCGTTAAGTTCTTC. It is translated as CASSAGGVKFF.